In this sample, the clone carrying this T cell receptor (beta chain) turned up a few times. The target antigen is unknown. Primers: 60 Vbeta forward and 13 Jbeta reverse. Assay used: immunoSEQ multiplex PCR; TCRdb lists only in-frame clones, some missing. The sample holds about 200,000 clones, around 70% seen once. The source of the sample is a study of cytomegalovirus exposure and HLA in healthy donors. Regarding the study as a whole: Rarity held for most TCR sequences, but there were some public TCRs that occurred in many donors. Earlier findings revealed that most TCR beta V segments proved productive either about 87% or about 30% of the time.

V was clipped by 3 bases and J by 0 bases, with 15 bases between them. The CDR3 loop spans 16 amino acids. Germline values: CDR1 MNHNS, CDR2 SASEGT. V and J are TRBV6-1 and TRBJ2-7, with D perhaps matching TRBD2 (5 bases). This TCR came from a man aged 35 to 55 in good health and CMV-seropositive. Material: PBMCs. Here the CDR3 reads CASSDPGLLLSYEQYF. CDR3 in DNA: TGTGCCAGCAGTGACCCCGGACTCCTGCTCTCCTACGAGCAGTACTTC.